This T cell receptor (beta chain) was captured by sequencing in a study of regulatory T cells in long-lasting Graves disease. V shed 5 bases and J shed 4 bases, with 16 bases lying between them. The CDR3 covers 15 residues. Per the germline V gene, CDR1 is SEHNR and CDR2 is FQNEAQ (reference sequence). With iRepertoire HTBI primers and Arm-PCR of CDR3 regions, TCR beta libraries were built. TCRdb reprocessed the multiplex PCR reads with MiXCR, giving one entry per CDR3 protein. The table includes roughly 250,000 distinct CDR3 sequences, about 17% detected once. This sample's time point: newly diagnosed GD, antithyroid drugs for less than 3 months. PBMC-extracted RNA yielded the TCR library. This clonotype was counted at least ten times. These sequences were also reported in another study, on T cells in Graves' hyperthyroidism and ophthalmopathy. That investigation notes: A first-round RT-PCR of the TCR CDR3 used the HTBI primer set. Ophthalmopathy was told apart from stable hyperthyroidism by a 13 V-J model.

Sample: peripheral blood mononuclear cells (PBMCs), taken at new diagnosis, from a patient treated with antithyroid drugs. This clonotype was sampled from a woman younger than 45 with Graves disease. The chain links TRBV7-9 to TRBJ2-3; D remains ambiguous. This CDR3 is CASSAGAYEADTQYF. In DNA, the CDR3 is TGTGCCAGCAGCGCAGGAGCCTACGAGGCAGATACGCAGTATTTT.